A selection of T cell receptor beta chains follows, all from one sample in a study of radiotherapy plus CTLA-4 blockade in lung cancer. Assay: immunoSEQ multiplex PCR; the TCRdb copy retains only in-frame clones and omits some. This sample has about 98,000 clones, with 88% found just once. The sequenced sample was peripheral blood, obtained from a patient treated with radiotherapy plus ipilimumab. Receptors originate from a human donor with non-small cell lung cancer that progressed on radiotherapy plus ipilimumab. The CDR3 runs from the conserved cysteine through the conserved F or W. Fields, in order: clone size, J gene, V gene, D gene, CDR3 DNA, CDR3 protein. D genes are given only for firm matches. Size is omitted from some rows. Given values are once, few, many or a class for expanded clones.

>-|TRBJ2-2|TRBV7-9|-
TGTGCCCCAGGCGATACGCGGGAGCTGTTTTTT
CAPGDTRELFF
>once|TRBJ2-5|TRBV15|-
TGTGCCACCAGCAGAGATGGGGTTGTAGGCCTAGAGACCCAGTACTTC
CATSRDGVVGLETQYF
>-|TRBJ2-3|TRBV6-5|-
TGTGCCAGCAGTTACGACCCCACAGATACGCAGTATTTT
CASSYDPTDTQYF
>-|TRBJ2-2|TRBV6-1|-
TGTGCCAGTTATGGAGGTGGGATCCCCGGGGAGCTGTTTTTT
CASYGGGIPGELFF
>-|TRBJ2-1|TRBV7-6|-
TGTGCCAGCAGCTTAGTAGAGGGAAAGTACAATGAGCAGTTCTTC
CASSLVEGKYNEQFF
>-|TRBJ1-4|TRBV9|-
TGTGCCAGCAGCGTAACGGATGAAAAACTGTTTTTT
CASSVTDEKLFF
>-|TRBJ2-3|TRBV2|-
TGTGCCAGCAACGTCTTCACGGGCCCAGATACGCAGTATTTT
CASNVFTGPDTQYF
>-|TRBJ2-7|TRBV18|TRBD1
TGTGCCAGCTCACGGCAGGGGGAACCCTACGAGCAGTACTTC
CASSRQGEPYEQYF
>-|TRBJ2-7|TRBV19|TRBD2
TGTGCCAGTAGTATAGACGGACTAGCGGGGGATGAGCAGTACTTC
CASSIDGLAGDEQYF
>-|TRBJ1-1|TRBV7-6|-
TGTGCCAGCAGCCCCCTAGCAGTCCGTAGGAACACTGAAGCTTTCTTT
CASSPLAVRRNTEAFF
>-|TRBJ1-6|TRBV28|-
TGTGCCAGCAGTTCCGGTCCGAGAGGGACCTTTTCACCCCTCCACTTT
CASSSGPRGTFSPLHF
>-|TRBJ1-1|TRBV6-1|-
TGTGCCAGTTCCGAACCCGGGAACACTGAAGCTTTCTTT
CASSEPGNTEAFF
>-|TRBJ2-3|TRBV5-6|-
TGTGCCAGCAGCAGACGGACCCGCACAGATACGCAGTATTTT
CASSRRTRTDTQYF
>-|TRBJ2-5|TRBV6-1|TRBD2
TGTGCCAGCAGTAGCGGGGGGCTGGGGGAGACCCAGTACTTC
CASSSGGLGETQYF
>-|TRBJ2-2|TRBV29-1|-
TGCAGCGTAGGAAGGAGGGGGGCCGGTGACACCGGGGAGCTGTTTTTT
CSVGRRGAGDTGELFF
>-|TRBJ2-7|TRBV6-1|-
TGTGCCAGCATTAGGGGTGGGACCAACTCCTACGAGCAGTACTTC
CASIRGGTNSYEQYF
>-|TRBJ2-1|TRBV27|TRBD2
TGTGCCAGCAGTTTATCTGCGGCGGGAGGATACAATGAGCAGTTCTTC
CASSLSAAGGYNEQFF
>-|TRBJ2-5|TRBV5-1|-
TGCGCCAGCAGCCCTCAAGCGAGCGGGGAGACCCAGTACTTC
CASSPQASGETQYF
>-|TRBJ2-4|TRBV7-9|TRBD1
TGTGCCAGCAGCTACCCCGGGACAGGGAAGAAAAACATTCAGTACTTC
CASSYPGTGKKNIQYF
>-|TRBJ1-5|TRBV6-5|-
TGTGCCAGCAGTTACTCGCGGGAAGATGGTCAGCCCCAGCATTTT
CASSYSREDGQPQHF
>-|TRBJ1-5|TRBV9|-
TGTGCCAGCAGCGCCGGGAACAATCAGCCCCAGCATTTT
CASSAGNNQPQHF
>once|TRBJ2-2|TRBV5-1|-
TGCGCCAGCAACGAGGTGGTGGGCACCGGGGAGCTGTTTTTT
CASNEVVGTGELFF
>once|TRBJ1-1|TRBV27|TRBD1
TGTGCCAGCAGTGGAGGACAGGGAAGGACTGAAGCTTTCTTT
CASSGGQGRTEAFF
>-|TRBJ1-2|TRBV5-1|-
TGCGCCAGCAGCTTGGCCCCAGGGACTAACTATGGCTACACCTTC
CASSLAPGTNYGYTF
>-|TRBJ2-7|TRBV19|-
TGTGCCAGTAGTATTCAAGCCTCCTACGAGCAGTACTTC
CASSIQASYEQYF
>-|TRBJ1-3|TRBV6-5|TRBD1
TGTGCCAGCGGGTACAGGGGATCTGGAAACACCATATATTTT
CASGYRGSGNTIYF
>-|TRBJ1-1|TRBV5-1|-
TGCGCCAGCAGCTTGGACGGGGGCATCAACACTGAAGCTTTCTTT
CASSLDGGINTEAFF
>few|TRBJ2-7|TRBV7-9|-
TGTGCCAGCAGCTTAGCCGGCATCTACGAGCAGTACTTC
CASSLAGIYEQYF
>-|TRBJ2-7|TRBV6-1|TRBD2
TGTGCCAGCAGTGTAGCGGGAGACGAGCAGTACTTC
CASSVAGDEQYF
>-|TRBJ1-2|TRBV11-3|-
TGTGCCAGCAGCTTAGGACCAGCCTATGGCTACACCTTC
CASSLGPAYGYTF
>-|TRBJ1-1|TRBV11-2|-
TGTGCCAGCAGCTTAGATTTAATCACTGAAGCTTTCTTT
CASSLDLITEAFF
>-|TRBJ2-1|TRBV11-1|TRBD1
TGTGCCAGCAGCGCCGTCCCGGGACAGGGGTCGAATGAGCAGTTCTTC
CASSAVPGQGSNEQFF
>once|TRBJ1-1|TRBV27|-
TGTGCCAGCAGTTTATCCCCCGCGAACACTGAAGCTTTCTTT
CASSLSPANTEAFF
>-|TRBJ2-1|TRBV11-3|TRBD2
TGTGCCAGCAGCCGGCGGGGGGCCAACAATGAGCAGTTCTTC
CASSRRGANNEQFF
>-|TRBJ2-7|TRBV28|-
TGTGCCAGCAGTTCATCCTACGAGCAGTACTTC
CASSSSYEQYF
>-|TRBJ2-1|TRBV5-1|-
TGCGCCAGCAGCTTGGATGGGCGGTTTGAGCAGTTCTTC
CASSLDGRFEQFF
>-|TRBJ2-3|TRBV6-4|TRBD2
TGTGCCAGCAGTCCTAGCGGGACGTGGACAGATACGCAGTATTTT
CASSPSGTWTDTQYF
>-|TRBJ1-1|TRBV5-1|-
TGCGCCAGCAGCTGGAGTGCTCAGCGGAACACTGAAGCTTTCTTT
CASSWSAQRNTEAFF
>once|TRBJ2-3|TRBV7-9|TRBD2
TGTGCCAGCAGCAACGGACTAGCGGTCACAGATACGCAGTATTTT
CASSNGLAVTDTQYF
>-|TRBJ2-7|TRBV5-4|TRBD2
TGTGCCAGCAGCTCCGGGACTAGCTCATCCTACGAGCAGTACTTC
CASSSGTSSSYEQYF
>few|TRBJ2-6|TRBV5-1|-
TGCGCCAGCAGCCCCGGTGGTGGGGCCAACGTCCTGACTTTC
CASSPGGGANVLTF
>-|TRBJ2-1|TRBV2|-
TGTGCCAGCAGGGGACGGTACAATGAGCAGTTCTTC
CASRGRYNEQFF
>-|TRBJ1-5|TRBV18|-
TGTGCCAGCTCACCACCTGGGAGTTTCGGGAGGACGCAGCCCCAGCATTTT
CASSPPGSFGRTQPQHF
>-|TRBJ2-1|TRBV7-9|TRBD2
TGTGCCGGGGTCCCCGGGACTAGCGGGAGCGATAATGAGCAGTTCTTC
CAGVPGTSGSDNEQFF
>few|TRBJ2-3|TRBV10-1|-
TGCGCCAGCAGTGAGTCCCAGCCAGGGAACACGCAGTATTTT
CASSESQPGNTQYF